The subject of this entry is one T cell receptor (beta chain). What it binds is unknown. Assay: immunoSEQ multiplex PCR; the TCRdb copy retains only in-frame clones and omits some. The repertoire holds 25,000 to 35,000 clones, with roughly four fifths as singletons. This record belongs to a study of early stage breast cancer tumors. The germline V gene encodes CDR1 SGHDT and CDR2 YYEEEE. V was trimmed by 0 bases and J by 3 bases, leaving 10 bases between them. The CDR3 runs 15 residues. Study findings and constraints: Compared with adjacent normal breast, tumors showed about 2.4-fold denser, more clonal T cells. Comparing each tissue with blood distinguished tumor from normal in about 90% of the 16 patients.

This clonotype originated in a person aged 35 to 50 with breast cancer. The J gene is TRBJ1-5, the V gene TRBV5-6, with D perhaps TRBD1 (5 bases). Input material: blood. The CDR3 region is CASSLGQRNNQPQHF. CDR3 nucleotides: TGTGCCAGCAGCTTGGGACAGAGGAACAATCAGCCCCAGCATTTT.